This T cell receptor (beta chain) was sequenced during a study of CD8 T cells in Susac syndrome. Random hexamers were used to reverse transcribe about 0.5 to 1 ug of RNA. Across 54 Vbeta and 13 Jbeta, immunoSEQ multiplex PCR amplified TCR beta CDR3. From the immunoSEQ multiplex PCR reads, TCRdb called clonotypes with MiXCR, one entry per CDR3 protein. Of approximately 130,000 distinct CDR3 sequences in the sample, under 95% were seen once. The T cells that were sequenced for TCR beta were CD8+ and CD4+ cells from blood. CD8+ and CD4+ T cells were negatively isolated; TEMRA cells were FACS-enriched. The CDR3 extends over 15 amino acids. Germline CDR1 and CDR2: SGDLS and YYNGEE. V lost 0 bases and J lost 0, with 8 bases in between.

Sequencing used CD8+ T cells from PBMCs. This clonotype was sampled from a human donor with multiple sclerosis. This chain joins TRBV9 and TRBJ2-3; D is uncertain. The CDR3 is CASSVVYGSTDTQYF. In nucleotides, the CDR3 is TGTGCCAGCAGCGTAGTATATGGGAGCACAGATACGCAGTATTTT.